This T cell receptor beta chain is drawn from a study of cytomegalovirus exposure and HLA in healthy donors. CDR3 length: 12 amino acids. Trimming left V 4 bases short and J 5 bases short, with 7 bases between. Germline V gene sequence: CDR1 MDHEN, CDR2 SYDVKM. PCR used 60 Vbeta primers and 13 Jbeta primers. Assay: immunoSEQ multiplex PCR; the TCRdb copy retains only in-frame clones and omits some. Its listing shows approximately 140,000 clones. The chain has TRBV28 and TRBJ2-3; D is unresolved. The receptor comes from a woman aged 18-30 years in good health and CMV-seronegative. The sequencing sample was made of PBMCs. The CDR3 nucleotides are TGTGCCAGCAGTTCGAGGAAAGATACGCAGTATTTT. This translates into CASSSRKDTQYF. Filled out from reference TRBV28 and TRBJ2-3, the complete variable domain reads DVKVTQSSRYLVKRTGEKVFLECVQDMDHENMFWYRQDPGLGLRLIYFSYDVKMKEKGDIPEGYSVSREKKERFSLILESASTNQTSMYLCASSSRKDTQYFGPGTRLTVL.